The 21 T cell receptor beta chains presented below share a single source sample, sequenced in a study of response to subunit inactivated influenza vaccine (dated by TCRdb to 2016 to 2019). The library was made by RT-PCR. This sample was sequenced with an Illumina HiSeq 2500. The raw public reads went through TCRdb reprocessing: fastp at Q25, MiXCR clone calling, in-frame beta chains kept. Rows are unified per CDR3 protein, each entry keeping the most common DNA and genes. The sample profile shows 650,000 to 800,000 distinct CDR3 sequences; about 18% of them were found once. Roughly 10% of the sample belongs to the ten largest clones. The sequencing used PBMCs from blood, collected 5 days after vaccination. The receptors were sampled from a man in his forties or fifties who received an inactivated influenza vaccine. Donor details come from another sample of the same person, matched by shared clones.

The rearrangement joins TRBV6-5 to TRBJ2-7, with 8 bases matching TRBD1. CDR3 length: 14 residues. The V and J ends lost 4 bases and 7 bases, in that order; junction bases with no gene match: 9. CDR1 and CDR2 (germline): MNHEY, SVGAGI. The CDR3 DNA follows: TGTGCCAGCAGTTGGGACAGGAGGGCGGGGGAGCAGTACTTC. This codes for CASSWDRRAGEQYF.

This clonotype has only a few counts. The CDR3 DNA is TGCGCCAGCAGCTTGGATCCCAGTTATAATTCACCCCTCCACTTT. It encodes CASSLDPSYNSPLHF. The chain carries TRBV5-1 and TRBJ1-6; no reliable D call. The CDR3 contains 15 residues. Germline loops: CDR1 SGHRS, CDR2 YFSETQ. Trimming left V 0 bases short and J 4 bases short, with 8 bases between.

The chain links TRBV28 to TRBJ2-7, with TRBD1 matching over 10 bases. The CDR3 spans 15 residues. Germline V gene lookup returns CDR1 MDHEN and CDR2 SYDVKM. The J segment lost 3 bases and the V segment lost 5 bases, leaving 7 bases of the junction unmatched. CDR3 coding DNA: TGTGCCAGCAGTAAAACGACAGGGGGCTACTACGAGCAGTACTTC. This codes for CASSKTTGGYYEQYF.

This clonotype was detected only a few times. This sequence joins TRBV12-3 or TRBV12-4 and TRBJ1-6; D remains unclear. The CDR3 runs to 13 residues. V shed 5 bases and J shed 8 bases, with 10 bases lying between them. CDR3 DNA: TGTGCCAGCAGTCCCGGAATGTATTCACCCCTCCACTTT. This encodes CASSPGMYSPLHF.

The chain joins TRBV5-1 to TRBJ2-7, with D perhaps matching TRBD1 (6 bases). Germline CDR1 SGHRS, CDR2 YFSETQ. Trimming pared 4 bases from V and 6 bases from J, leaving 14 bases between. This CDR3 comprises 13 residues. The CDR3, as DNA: TGCGCCAGCAGCATTCAACAGGGCGTCGAGCAGTACTTC. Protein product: CASSIQQGVEQYF.

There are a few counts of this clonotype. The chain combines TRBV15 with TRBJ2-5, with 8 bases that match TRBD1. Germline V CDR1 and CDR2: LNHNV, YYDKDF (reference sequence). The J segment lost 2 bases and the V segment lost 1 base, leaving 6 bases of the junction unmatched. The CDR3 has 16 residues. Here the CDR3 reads CATSRGQGIGQETQYF. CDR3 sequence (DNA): TGTGCCACCAGCAGAGGACAGGGGATAGGGCAAGAGACCCAGTACTTC.

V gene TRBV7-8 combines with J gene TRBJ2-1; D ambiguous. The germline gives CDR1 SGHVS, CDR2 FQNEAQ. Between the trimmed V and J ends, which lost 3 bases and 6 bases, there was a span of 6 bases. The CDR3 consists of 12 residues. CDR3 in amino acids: CASSLYLNEQFF. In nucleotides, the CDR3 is TGTGCCAGCAGCTTGTACCTCAATGAGCAGTTCTTC.

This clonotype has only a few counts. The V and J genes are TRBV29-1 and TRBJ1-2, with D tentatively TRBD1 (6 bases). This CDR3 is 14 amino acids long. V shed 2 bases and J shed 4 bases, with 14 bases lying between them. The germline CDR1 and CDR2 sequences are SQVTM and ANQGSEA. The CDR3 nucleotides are TGCAGCGTTGAATCAGGGGCGGGCTTCTATGGCTACACCTTC. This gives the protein CSVESGAGFYGYTF.

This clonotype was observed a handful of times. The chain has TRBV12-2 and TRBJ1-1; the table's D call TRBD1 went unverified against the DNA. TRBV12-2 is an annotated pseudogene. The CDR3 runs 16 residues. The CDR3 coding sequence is TGTGCAAGTCGTCTGCGGGACAGGGGGATGAACACTGAAGCTTTCTTT. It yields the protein CASRLRDRGMNTEAFF.

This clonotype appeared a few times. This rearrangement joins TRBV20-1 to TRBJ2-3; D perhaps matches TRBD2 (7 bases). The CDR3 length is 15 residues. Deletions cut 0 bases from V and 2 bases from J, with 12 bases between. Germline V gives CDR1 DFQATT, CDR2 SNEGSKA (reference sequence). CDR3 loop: CSAREPRGPTDTQYF. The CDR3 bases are TGCAGTGCTAGAGAGCCGCGGGGGCCCACAGATACGCAGTATTTT.

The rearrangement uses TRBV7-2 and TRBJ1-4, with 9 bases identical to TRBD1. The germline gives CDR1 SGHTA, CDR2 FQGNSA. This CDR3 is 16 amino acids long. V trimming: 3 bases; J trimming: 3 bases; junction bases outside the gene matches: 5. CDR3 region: CASSFGGQGANEKLFF. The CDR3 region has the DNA TGTGCCAGCAGCTTCGGGGGACAGGGTGCTAATGAAAAACTGTTTTTT.

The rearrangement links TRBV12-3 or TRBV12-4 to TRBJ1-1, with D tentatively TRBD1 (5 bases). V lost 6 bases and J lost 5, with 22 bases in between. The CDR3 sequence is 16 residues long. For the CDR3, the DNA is TGTGCCAGCAGCCAACCGCGTCAGGGAGGAAGAACTGAAGCTTTCTTT. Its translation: CASSQPRQGGRTEAFF.

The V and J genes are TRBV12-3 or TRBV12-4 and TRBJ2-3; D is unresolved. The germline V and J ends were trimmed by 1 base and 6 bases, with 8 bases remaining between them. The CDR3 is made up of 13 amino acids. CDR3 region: CASSLDSSDTQYF. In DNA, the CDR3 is TGTGCCAGCAGTTTAGATTCCTCGGATACGCAGTATTTT.

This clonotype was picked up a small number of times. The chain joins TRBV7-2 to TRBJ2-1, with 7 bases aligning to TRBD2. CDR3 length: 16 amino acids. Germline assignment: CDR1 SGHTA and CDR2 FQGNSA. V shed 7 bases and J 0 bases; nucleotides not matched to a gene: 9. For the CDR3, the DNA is TGTGCCAGCACCGTTAGCGGGCAAAGCTCCTACAATGAGCAGTTCTTC. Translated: CASTVSGQSSYNEQFF.

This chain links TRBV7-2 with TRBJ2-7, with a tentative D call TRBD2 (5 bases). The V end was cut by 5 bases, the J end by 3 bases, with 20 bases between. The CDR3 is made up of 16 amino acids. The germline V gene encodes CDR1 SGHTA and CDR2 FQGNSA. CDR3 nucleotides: TGTGCCAGCAGCCCTTTATCTTCCGGGATAGACTACGAGCAGTACTTC. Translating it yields CASSPLSSGIDYEQYF.

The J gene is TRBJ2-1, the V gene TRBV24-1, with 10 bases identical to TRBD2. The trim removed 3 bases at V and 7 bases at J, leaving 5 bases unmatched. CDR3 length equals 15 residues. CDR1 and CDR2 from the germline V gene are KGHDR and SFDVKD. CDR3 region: CATSDSGRAVNEQFF. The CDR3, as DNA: TGTGCCACCAGTGATAGCGGGAGGGCCGTAAATGAGCAGTTCTTC.

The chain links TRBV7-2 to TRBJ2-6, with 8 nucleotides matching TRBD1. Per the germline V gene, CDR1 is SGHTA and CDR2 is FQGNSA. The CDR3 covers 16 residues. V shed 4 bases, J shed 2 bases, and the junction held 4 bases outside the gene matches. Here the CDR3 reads CASSSHRGTGANVLTF. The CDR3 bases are TGTGCCAGCAGCTCCCACAGGGGGACTGGGGCCAACGTCCTGACTTTC.

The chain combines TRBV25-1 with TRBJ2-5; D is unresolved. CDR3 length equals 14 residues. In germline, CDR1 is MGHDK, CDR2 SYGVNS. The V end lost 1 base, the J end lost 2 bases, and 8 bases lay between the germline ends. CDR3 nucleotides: TGTGCCAGCAGTGAATTCGACTCTCAAGAGACCCAGTACTTC. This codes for CASSEFDSQETQYF. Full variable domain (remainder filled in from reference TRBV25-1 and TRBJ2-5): EADIYQTPRYLVIGTGKKITLECSQTMGHDKMYWYQQDPGMELHLIHYSYGVNSTEKGDLSSESTVSRIRTEHFPLTLESARPSHTSQYLCASSEFDSQETQYFGPGTRLLVL.

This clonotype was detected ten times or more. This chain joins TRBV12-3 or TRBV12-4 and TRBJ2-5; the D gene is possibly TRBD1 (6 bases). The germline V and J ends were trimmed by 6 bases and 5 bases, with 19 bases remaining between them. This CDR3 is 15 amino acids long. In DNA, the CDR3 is TGTGCCAGCAGCTCTAACAGGGAAGGGGCTGAGACCCAGTACTTC. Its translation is CASSSNREGAETQYF.

CDR3 in DNA: TGTGCCAGCAGCGTCCAGCGGGGCGGGGAGCTGTTTTTT. This gives the protein CASSVQRGGELFF. This sequence joins TRBV7-2 and TRBJ2-2; 7 bases agree with TRBD2. Germline V gene data show CDR1 as SGHTA and CDR2 as FQGNSA. This CDR3 has 13 amino acids. V lost 5 bases, J lost 7 bases, and 4 bases stayed unmatched.

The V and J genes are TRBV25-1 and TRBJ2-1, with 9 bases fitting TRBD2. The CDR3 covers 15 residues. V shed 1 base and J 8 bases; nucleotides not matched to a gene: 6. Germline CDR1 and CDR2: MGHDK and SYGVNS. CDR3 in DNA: TGTGCCAGCAGTGAATTTGCGGGAGGGGGTCATGAGCAGTTCTTC. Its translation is CASSEFAGGGHEQFF. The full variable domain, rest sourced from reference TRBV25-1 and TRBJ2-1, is EADIYQTPRYLVIGTGKKITLECSQTMGHDKMYWYQQDPGMELHLIHYSYGVNSTEKGDLSSESTVSRIRTEHFPLTLESARPSHTSQYLCASSEFAGGGHEQFFGPGTRLTVL.